This T cell receptor beta chain emerged from a study of T cell changes during pregnancy in multiple sclerosis. Clones were read by immunoSEQ multiplex PCR, and TCRdb kept only the in-frame ones, dropping some. The data show some 60,000 clones, more than 90% seen once. This CDR3 has 14 residues. In germline, CDR1 is SGHRS, CDR2 YFSETQ. Trimming at V came to 5 bases and at J to 5 bases, leaving 4 bases not matched to a gene. Here the sequenced sample was peripheral blood, taken in the first trimester of pregnancy. The receptor comes from a female donor in good health, enrolled as a control in a pregnancy study. V usage is TRBV5-1 and J usage is TRBJ1-5; 10 bases match TRBD1. The CDR3 reads CASSPGTGDQPQHF. DNA for the CDR3: TGCGCCAGCAGTCCCGGGACAGGGGATCAGCCCCAGCATTTT. The full variable domain, completed using reference TRBV5-1 and TRBJ1-5, is KAGVTQTPRYLIKTRGQQVTLSCSPISGHRSVSWYQQTPGQGLQFLFEYFSETQRNKGNFPGRFSGRQFSNSRSEMNVSTLELGDSALYLCASSPGTGDQPQHFGDGTRLSIL.